A single sample is the source of the 31 T cell receptor beta chains below, sequenced in a study of breast tumors, draining lymph nodes, adjacent tissues. TCRdb itself ran the multiplex PCR reads through MiXCR, one entry per CDR3 protein. The sample yields 150,000 to 200,000 distinct CDR3 sequences, approximately 31% seen once. The lymph nodes were axillary draining lymph nodes from breast cancer patients. The material sequenced was axillary lymph node tissue. The receptors were gathered from a female donor with breast cancer. Some clones in this sample may be carry-over from other donors' samples.

This clonotype was recorded many times. This rearrangement joins TRBV11-2 to TRBJ2-1; 13 bases align to TRBD2. Germline V gene data show CDR1 as SGHAT and CDR2 as FQNNGV. Trimming removed 4 bases from V and 8 bases from J; junction bases left unmatched: 5. This CDR3 spans 15 amino acids. The CDR3 sequence is CASSSLAGGAYEQFF. CDR3 bases: TGTGCCAGCAGCTCACTAGCGGGGGGGGCCTATGAGCAGTTCTTC.

This clonotype showed up many times. Just one base apart from a much larger clone, this may be a read error. V is TRBV11-2 and J is TRBJ1-2; a weak D match, TRBD1 (6 bases). CDR3 size: 15 residues. Between the trimmed V and J ends, which lost 0 bases and 8 bases, there was a span of 16 bases. Germline lookup yields CDR1 SGHAT and CDR2 FQNNGV. The CDR3 nucleotides read TGTGCCAGCAGCTTAGAAGGGGGACCTAAGCGCGGCTACACCTTC. Protein sequence: CASSLEGGPKRGYTF. The full variable domain, in which reference TRBV11-2 and TRBJ1-2 provide the parts outside the CDR3, is EAGVAQSPRYKIIEKRQSVAFWCNPISGHATLYWYQQILGQGPKLLIQFQNNGVVDDSQLPKDRFSAERLKGVDSTLKIQPAKLEDSAVYLCASSLEGGPKRGYTFGSGTRLTVV.

This clonotype was picked up many times. V is TRBV6-6 and J is TRBJ2-7; the match to TRBD2 covers 9 bases. Unmatched junction bases numbered 6, after V lost 5 bases and J lost 7 bases. CDR1 is MNHNY, CDR2 SVGAGI, per germline (reference sequence). CDR3 size: 13 residues. The CDR3: CASSPGLASEQYF. The CDR3, as DNA: TGTGCCAGCAGTCCGGGACTAGCAAGTGAGCAGTACTTC.

The chain uses TRBV20-1 and TRBJ1-5; TRBD1 agrees at 10 bases. CDR3 length: 16 residues. Germline assignment: CDR1 DFQATT and CDR2 SNEGSKA (reference sequence). The ends lost 1 base at V and 3 bases at J; junction bases unmatched: 6. As DNA, the CDR3 is TGCAGTGCTAGAGCCTCGGGACAGGGGAACAATCAGCCCCAGCATTTT. This encodes CSARASGQGNNQPQHF.

This clonotype was observed at least ten times. The CDR3 is CASSQRTDTQYF. The DNA for the CDR3 is TGTGCCAGTAGTCAGCGGACAGATACGCAGTATTTT. The V gene is TRBV19, the J gene TRBJ2-3; D is perhaps TRBD2 (5 bases). This CDR3 is built from 12 residues. Germline CDR1 and CDR2: LNHDA and SQIVND (reference sequence). V was shortened by 5 bases and J by 3 bases, with 6 bases between the two germline ends.

This clonotype occurred a few times. The V gene is TRBV6-4, the J gene TRBJ1-6; D is ambiguous. Trimming took off 5 bases at V and 8 bases at J, with 19 bases between the two ends. CDR1 and CDR2 from the germline V gene are MRHNA and SNTAGT. The CDR3 extends over 16 amino acids. The CDR3 loop reads CASSHGQTPPDSPLHF. The CDR3 DNA is TGTGCCAGCAGTCACGGGCAGACGCCGCCGGATTCACCCCTCCACTTT.

This clonotype was counted ten times or more. The chain uses TRBV7-8 and TRBJ1-6; the D gene is possibly TRBD1 (5 bases). The CDR3 spans 13 residues. Germline V gives CDR1 SGHVS, CDR2 FQNEAQ. Trimming removed 2 bases at V and 12 bases at J, with 11 bases between. The CDR3 nucleotides read TGTGCCAGCAGCTTAAGCCGGGGGGTACCCCTCCACTTT. Its protein is CASSLSRGVPLHF. Variable domain in full (rest from reference TRBV7-8 and TRBJ1-6): GAGVSQSPRYKVAKRGQDVALRCDPISGHVSLFWYQQALGQGPEFLTYFQNEAQLDKSGLPSDRFFAERPEGSVSTLKIQRTQQEDSAVYLCASSLSRGVPLHFGNGTRLTVT.

This rearrangement joins TRBV2 to TRBJ1-2; D perhaps matches TRBD1 (5 bases). Germline lookup yields CDR1 SNHLY and CDR2 FYNNEI. The CDR3 sequence is 13 residues long. Trimming removed 6 bases from V and 2 bases from J, with 10 bases in between. The DNA for the CDR3 is TGTGCCAGCAGGGGGGACGGAAACTATGGCTACACCTTC. This translates into CASRGDGNYGYTF. Filled out from reference TRBV2 and TRBJ1-2, the complete variable domain reads EPEVTQTPSHQVTQMGQEVILRCVPISNHLYFYWYRQILGQKVEFLVSFYNNEISEKSEIFDDQFSVERPDGSNFTLKIRSTKLEDSAMYFCASRGDGNYGYTFGSGTRLTVV.

This clonotype was seen repeatedly, ten times or more. The chain uses TRBV28 and TRBJ1-3; D is unresolved. V lost 5 bases, J lost 0 bases, and 11 bases lay in between. This CDR3 has 15 residues. Germline CDR1 and CDR2: MDHEN and SYDVKM. The CDR3 is CASSAGGGSGNTIYF. The DNA of the CDR3 is TGTGCCAGCAGTGCTGGTGGAGGCTCTGGAAACACCATATATTTT.

A few counts support this clonotype. Just one base apart from a much larger clone, this may be a read error. This chain links TRBV2 with TRBJ1-2; 7 bases map to TRBD1. Germline V gene data show CDR1 as SNHLY and CDR2 as FYNNEI. This CDR3 has 17 residues. Losses at the gene ends were 6 bases for V and 8 bases for J; bases not matched to a gene: 21. The CDR3 DNA reads TGTGCCAGCAGCTTACGGGACAGCCTCAGTAGTTTGGGGGGCTACACCTTC. Translated: CASSLRDSLSSLGGYTF.

This clonotype was picked up many times. The chain recombines TRBV2 with TRBJ2-1; TRBD2 aligns across 12 bases. The V gene's germline CDR1 is SNHLY and CDR2 FYNNEI. The V and J ends lost 8 bases and 5 bases, in that order; junction bases with no gene match: 10. This CDR3 is 16 amino acids long. The CDR3 region is CASGGLAGYGDNEQFF. CDR3 nucleotides: TGTGCCAGCGGGGGACTAGCGGGCTACGGGGACAATGAGCAGTTCTTC. The whole variable domain, remainder taken from reference TRBV2 and TRBJ2-1, is EPEVTQTPSHQVTQMGQEVILRCVPISNHLYFYWYRQILGQKVEFLVSFYNNEISEKSEIFDDQFSVERPDGSNFTLKIRSTKLEDSAMYFCASGGLAGYGDNEQFFGPGTRLTVL.

On this clonotype itself: A much larger clonotype is one base distant, so this may be a read error. This sequence joins TRBV4-1 and TRBJ1-2; TRBD1 matches 9 bases. Germline V gives CDR1 MGHRA, CDR2 YSYEKL. The CDR3 length is 17 residues. The CDR3 loop is CASSRRDRASGGYGHTF. CDR3 nucleotide sequence: TGCGCCAGCAGCCGCCGGGACAGGGCCTCCGGTGGCTATGGCCACACCTTC.

In its sample, this clonotype was seen a few times. The V and J genes are TRBV6-1 and TRBJ2-7; tentatively, D is TRBD2 (5 bases). Per germline, CDR1 MNHNS and CDR2 SASEGT. Trimming cost V 5 bases and J 2 bases, with 13 bases left between them. The CDR3 is made up of 14 amino acids. CDR3 DNA sequence: TGTGCCAGCAGTCGGGGTAGCGCAGCCTACGAGCAGTACTTC. It specifies CASSRGSAAYEQYF.

There are many counts of this clonotype. The rearrangement links TRBV7-2 to TRBJ1-2; no definite D call. Trimming left V 5 bases short and J 4 bases short, with 11 bases between. The CDR3 runs to 13 residues. The germline gives CDR1 SGHTA, CDR2 FQGNSA. The CDR3 region has the DNA TGTGCCAGCAGCCCAGTCCAAGCCTATGGCTACACCTTC. Its translation: CASSPVQAYGYTF.

In this sample, this clonotype turned up many times. This chain links TRBV4-3 with TRBJ2-3; 10 bases fit TRBD1. The CDR3 contains 17 residues. Trimming removed 2 bases from V and 3 bases from J; junction bases left unmatched: 8. Germline assignment: CDR1 LGHNA and CDR2 YSLEER. Written as DNA, the CDR3 is TGCGCCAGCAGCCAATCCCCGACAGGGGGCGGTACAGATACGCAGTATTTT. This gives the protein CASSQSPTGGGTDTQYF.

This clonotype was picked up many times. This chain connects TRBV5-5 to TRBJ2-7; 10 bases match TRBD1. This CDR3 is 15 amino acids long. Germline CDR1 reads SGHKS; CDR2 reads YYEKEE (reference sequence). Unmatched junction bases numbered 6, after V lost 4 bases and J lost 2 bases. This CDR3 is CASSLTDRGAYEQYF. The CDR3 nucleotides are TGTGCCAGCAGCCTAACGGACAGGGGGGCCTACGAGCAGTACTTC.

This clonotype occurred many times. The chain links TRBV19 to TRBJ1-3; D gene uncertain. This CDR3 contains 15 residues. CDR1 and CDR2 (germline): LNHDA, SQIVND (reference sequence). Trimming left V 7 bases short and J 0 bases short, with 13 bases between. CDR3 bases: TGTGCCAGTACCAACCGGGGATCCTCTGGAAACACCATATATTTT. Translation: CASTNRGSSGNTIYF.

This clonotype was seen ten or more times. The rearrangement uses TRBV18 and TRBJ2-7; 9 bases agree with TRBD1. Germline-derived CDR1 and CDR2 are KGHSH and LQKENI. This CDR3 comprises 14 residues. After removal of 6 bases from V and 3 bases from J, the junction contained 6 bases not matched to a gene. CDR3 region: CASSRQGVGYEQYF. Here the CDR3 DNA reads TGTGCCAGCTCTCGACAGGGGGTGGGCTACGAGCAGTACTTC.

This chain links TRBV5-6 with TRBJ2-5, with 8 bases that match TRBD2. V shed 4 bases, J shed 4 bases, and the junction held 12 bases outside the gene matches. Per the germline V gene, CDR1 is SGHDT and CDR2 is YYEEEE. The CDR3 consists of 16 residues. CDR3 in DNA: TGTGCCAGCAGCGGGCGGACTACCGGGGGGGCAGAGACCCAGTACTTC. This codes for CASSGRTTGGAETQYF.

Turning to this clonotype: This could be a read error, since a much larger clone is one nucleotide away. Given the absence of the conserved phenylalanine or tryptophan at the CDR3 end, a read error is likely. The rearrangement joins TRBV9 to TRBJ1-2; the D is unclear. The CDR3 contains 13 residues. CDR1 is SGDLS, CDR2 YYNGEE, per germline. The germline V and J ends were trimmed by 0 bases and 6 bases, with 9 bases remaining between them. The CDR3 is CASSVDPVDGYTS. The DNA for the CDR3 is TGTGCCAGCAGCGTAGATCCGGTAGATGGCTACACCTCC.

A remark on this clonotype: A much larger clone differs by one base, so this may be a read error. CDR3 protein: CASASQGTQYF. CDR3 bases: TGCGCCAGCGCCAGCCAAGGGACCCAGTACTTC. This chain uses TRBV5-1 with TRBJ2-5; D is unresolved. The CDR3 is 11 residues long. Per germline, CDR1 SGHRS and CDR2 YFSETQ.

The sample holds many counts of this clonotype. The V gene is TRBV5-4, the J gene TRBJ2-3, with 15 bases aligning to TRBD2. Germline CDR1 SGHNT, CDR2 YYREEE (reference sequence). The CDR3 totals 17 residues. The J segment lost 5 bases and the V segment lost 4 bases, leaving 8 bases of the junction unmatched. CDR3 sequence reads: CASSLRTSGGARDTQYF. CDR3 DNA: TGTGCCAGCAGCCTACGGACTAGCGGGGGGGCGAGAGATACGCAGTATTTT.

CDR3 nucleotide sequence: TGTGCCAGTGCGGTACAGGGATCTGGCTACACCTTC. Translated: CASAVQGSGYTF. The chain uses TRBV5-6 and TRBJ1-2; tentative D call: TRBD1 (6 bases). Per germline, CDR1 SGHDT and CDR2 YYEEEE. The CDR3 spans 12 residues. Trimming left V 8 bases short and J 7 bases short, with 15 bases between.

This clonotype was found many times. The V gene is TRBV7-2, the J gene TRBJ2-3; D is unresolved. The V end lost 0 bases, the J end lost 2 bases, and 3 bases lay between the germline ends. Germline assignment: CDR1 SGHTA and CDR2 FQGNSA. The CDR3 totals 13 residues. The DNA of the CDR3 is TGTGCCAGCAGCTTAGCCCTCACAGATACGCAGTATTTT. Its translation: CASSLALTDTQYF.

This clonotype was detected many times. This chain uses TRBV2 with TRBJ2-1, with a possible D match to TRBD2 (6 bases). This CDR3 contains 11 residues. V was clipped by 8 bases and J by 11 bases, with 13 bases between them. CDR1 and CDR2 (germline): SNHLY, FYNNEI. CDR3 coding DNA: TGTGCCAGCGGAGGGGTTGATAAGCAGTTCTTC. Encoded protein: CASGGVDKQFF.

The chain is built from TRBV25-1 and TRBJ1-6; D may be TRBD1 (5 bases). Germline V gene data show CDR1 as MGHDK and CDR2 as SYGVNS. V lost 3 bases, J lost 11 bases, and 17 bases lay in between. This CDR3 region has 15 residues. The CDR3 sequence: CASSDGTDPGAPLHF. The CDR3 DNA reads as TGTGCCAGCAGTGACGGGACGGACCCAGGAGCACCCCTCCACTTT.

This chain uses TRBV7-9 with TRBJ2-3, with no clear D. CDR1 and CDR2 (germline): SEHNR, FQNEAQ (reference sequence). The CDR3 is 12 amino acids. V was cut by 5 bases and J by 11 bases, with 14 bases left in between. The CDR3 nucleotides are TGTGCCAGCAGCCAGGATCAGAATGAGCAGTATTTT. It specifies CASSQDQNEQYF.

As regards this clonotype: Lacking the conserved final phenylalanine or tryptophan, this CDR3 likely reflects a read error. The chain links TRBV7-2 to TRBJ1-6; D gene unclear. CDR3 length: 14 amino acids. Trimming removed 6 bases from V and 4 bases from J, with 10 bases in between. CDR1 and CDR2 from the germline V gene are SGHTA and FQGNSA. The CDR3 loop reads CASSRGSYNSPLHL. The CDR3 coding sequence is TGTGCCAGCAGTCGAGGGTCTTATAATTCACCCCTCCACCTT.

This clonotype has only a few counts. A clone one base away is much larger, so this may be a read error. The gene calls are TRBV13 and TRBJ2-1; the D gene is possibly TRBD1 (5 bases). Trimming took 2 bases from V and 4 from J, leaving 6 bases between them. The CDR3 is made up of 13 amino acids. Germline CDR1 is PRHDT and CDR2 is FYEKMQ (reference sequence). CDR3 amino acids: CASSLKGYNEQFF. CDR3 in DNA: TGTGCCAGCAGCTTAAAGGGGTACAATGAGCAGTTCTTC.

Regarding this clonotype: Its ends do not fully match the called genes, so a read error is possible. The chain has TRBV2 and TRBJ2-7; D not resolved. There are 15 residues in the CDR3. Germline CDR1 and CDR2: SNHLY and FYNNEI. For the CDR3, the DNA is TGTGCCAGCAGTCCTGCCCAGAGACCCCCCTACGAGCAGTATTTC. It translates to CASSPAQRPPYEQYF.

This clonotype was counted many times. This chain links TRBV4-2 with TRBJ2-7; D not resolved. The V and J ends lost 4 bases and 2 bases respectively, with 9 bases between them. This CDR3 is 13 amino acids long. Per germline, CDR1 LGHNA and CDR2 YNFKEQ. The CDR3 DNA follows: TGTGCCAGCAGCCGCCCTAGTCCCTACGAGCAGTACTTC. This gives the protein CASSRPSPYEQYF.